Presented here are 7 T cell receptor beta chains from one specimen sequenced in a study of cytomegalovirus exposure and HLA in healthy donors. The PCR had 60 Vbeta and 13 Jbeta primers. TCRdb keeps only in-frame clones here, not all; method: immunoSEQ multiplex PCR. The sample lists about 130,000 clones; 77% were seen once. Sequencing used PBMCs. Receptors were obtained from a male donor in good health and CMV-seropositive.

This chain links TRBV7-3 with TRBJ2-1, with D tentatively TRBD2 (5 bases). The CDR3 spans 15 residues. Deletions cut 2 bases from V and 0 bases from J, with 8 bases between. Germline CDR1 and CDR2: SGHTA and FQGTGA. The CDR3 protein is CASSLRGSSYNEQFF. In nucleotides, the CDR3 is TGTGCCAGCAGCTTACGGGGAAGCTCCTACAATGAGCAGTTCTTC.

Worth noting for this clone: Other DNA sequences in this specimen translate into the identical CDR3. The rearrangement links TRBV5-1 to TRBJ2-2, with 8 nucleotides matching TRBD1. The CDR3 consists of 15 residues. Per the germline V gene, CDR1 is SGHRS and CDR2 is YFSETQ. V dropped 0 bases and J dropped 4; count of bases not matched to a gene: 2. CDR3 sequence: CASSLVTGGTGELFF. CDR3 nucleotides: TGCGCCAGCAGCTTGGTAACAGGGGGCACCGGGGAGCTGTTTTTT.

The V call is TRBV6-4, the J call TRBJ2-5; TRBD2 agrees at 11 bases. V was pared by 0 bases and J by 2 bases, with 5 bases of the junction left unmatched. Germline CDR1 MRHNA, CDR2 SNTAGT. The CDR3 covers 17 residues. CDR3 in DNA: TGTGCCAGCAGTGACTCGACGGGACTAGCGGTACAAGAGACCCAGTACTTC. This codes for CASSDSTGLAVQETQYF.

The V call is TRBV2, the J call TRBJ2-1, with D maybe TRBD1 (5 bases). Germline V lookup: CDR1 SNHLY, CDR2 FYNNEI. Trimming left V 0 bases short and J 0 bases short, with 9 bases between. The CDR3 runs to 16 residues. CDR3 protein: CASSEAQASSYNEQFF. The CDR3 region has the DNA TGTGCCAGCAGTGAAGCACAGGCGAGCTCCTACAATGAGCAGTTCTTC.

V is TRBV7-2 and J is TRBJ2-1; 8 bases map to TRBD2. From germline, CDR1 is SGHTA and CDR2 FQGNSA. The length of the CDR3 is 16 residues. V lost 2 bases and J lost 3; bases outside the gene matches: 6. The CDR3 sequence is CASSLTSGLYYNEQFF. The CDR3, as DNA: TGTGCCAGCAGCTTAACTAGCGGATTATACTACAATGAGCAGTTCTTC.

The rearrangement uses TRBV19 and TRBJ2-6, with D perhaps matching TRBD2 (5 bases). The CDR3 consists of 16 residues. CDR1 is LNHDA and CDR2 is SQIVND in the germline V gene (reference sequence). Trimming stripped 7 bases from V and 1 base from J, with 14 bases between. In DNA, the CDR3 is TGTGCCAGTAAGACAATGCGAGGGTCTGGGGCCAACGTCCTGACTTTC. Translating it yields CASKTMRGSGANVLTF.

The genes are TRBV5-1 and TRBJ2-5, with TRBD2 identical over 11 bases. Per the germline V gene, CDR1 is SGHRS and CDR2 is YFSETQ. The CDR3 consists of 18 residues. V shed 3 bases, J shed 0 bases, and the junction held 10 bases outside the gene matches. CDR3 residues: CASSWGTSGSIDQETQYF. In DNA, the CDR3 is TGCGCCAGCAGCTGGGGGACTAGCGGCTCCATCGACCAAGAGACCCAGTACTTC.